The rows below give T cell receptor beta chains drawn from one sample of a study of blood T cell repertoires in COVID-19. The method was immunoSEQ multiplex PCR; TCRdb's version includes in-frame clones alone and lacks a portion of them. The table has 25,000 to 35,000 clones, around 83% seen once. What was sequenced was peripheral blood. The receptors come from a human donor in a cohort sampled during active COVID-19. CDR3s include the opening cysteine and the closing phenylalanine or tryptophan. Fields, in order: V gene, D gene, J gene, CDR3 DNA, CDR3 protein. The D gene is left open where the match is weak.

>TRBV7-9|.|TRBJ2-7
TGTGCCAGCAGCCCACGGGACACCTACTACGAGCAGTACTTC
CASSPRDTYYEQYF
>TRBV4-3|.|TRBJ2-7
TGCGCCAGCAGCCAAGATCTGGCGGGGAACTCCTACGAGCAGTACTTC
CASSQDLAGNSYEQYF
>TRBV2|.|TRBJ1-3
TGTGCCAGCAGTGTGCAGGGAAGAGTGGGAAACACCATATATTTT
CASSVQGRVGNTIYF
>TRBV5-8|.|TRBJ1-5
TGTGCCAGCAGCTTCGGAAGGGGAGGGCAGCCCCAGCATTTT
CASSFGRGGQPQHF
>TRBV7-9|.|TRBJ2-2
TGTGCCAGCAGCCCGGAGAGGAGGACCGGGGAGCTGTTTTTT
CASSPERRTGELFF
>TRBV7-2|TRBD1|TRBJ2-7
TGTGCCAGCAGCCGGGACAGGGTGCACGAGCAGTACTTC
CASSRDRVHEQYF
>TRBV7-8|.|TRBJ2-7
TGTGCCAGCAGCTTAGAGTGGACAGACCCTCGTGGGCAGTACTTC
CASSLEWTDPRGQYF
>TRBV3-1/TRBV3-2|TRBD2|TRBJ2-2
TGTGCCAGCAGCCAAGATGCGGGGGAGAACACCGGGGAGCTGTTTTTT
CASSQDAGENTGELFF
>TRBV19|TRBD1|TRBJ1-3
TGTGCCAGTAGTTCACGGACAGGGGGAAACACCATATATTTT
CASSSRTGGNTIYF
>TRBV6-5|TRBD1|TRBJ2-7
TGTGCCAGCAGTCGGACAGGTGGGACCTACGAGCAGTACTTC
CASSRTGGTYEQYF
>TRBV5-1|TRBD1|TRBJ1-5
TGCGCCAGCAGCGCACAGGGGCATCAGCCCCAGCATTTT
CASSAQGHQPQHF
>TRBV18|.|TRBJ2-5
TGTGCCAGCTCACCACGTCCAGGGGACGAGACCCAGTACTTC
CASSPRPGDETQYF
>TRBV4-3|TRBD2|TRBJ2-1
TGCGCCAGCAGCCAAGACTCCGGGACTAGTCGGGGAAATGAGCAGTTCTTC
CASSQDSGTSRGNEQFF
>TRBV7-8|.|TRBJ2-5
TGTGCCAGCAGCTTCGCGGGCCAAGAGACCCAGTACTTC
CASSFAGQETQYF